The following is a T cell receptor beta chain sequence with its context. The specificity of this receptor is unknown. Nothing much larger sits one base from this clone, and base qualities are not available. This entry belongs to a study of shared clonotypes between healthy human individuals (dated by TCRdb to the early 2020s). About the study as a whole: A few men and two women, aged 18 to 49 years, made up the cohort. For each donor, CD4 naive and CD4 memory were each run on three plates, CD8 naive on two plates, and CD8 memory on one plate. To estimate repertoire size and how much clonotypes are shared between individuals, the study performed deep sequencing of blood TCR repertoires from roughly five healthy adults. To increase sequencing depth and limit assay-specific biases, TCR repertoire library preparation and sequencing were carried out by different laboratories using diverse techniques. Between about 0.8 and 9 billion PBMCs per donor were obtained by leukapheresis.

Results the study describes overall, beyond this receptor: Only blood was sampled, and tissue TCR repertoires likely differ from those in blood. Naive subsets generally had larger estimated clonotype richness than memory subsets. Because the study included only a small number of donors, the genetic and exposure-history diversity represented was limited. Compared with non-shared clonotypes, the clonotypes found in all four sorted-subset donors had higher generation probabilities. When a handful of donors were compared, the shared fraction of clonotypes was roughly 4.8% for naive CD4, 3.5% for naive CD8, about 2.5% for memory CD4, and less than 0.5% for memory CD8. Based on pairwise subsampling, the degree of clonotype sharing among donors was expected to be affected by sequencing depth. Even with the large sequencing depth, rarefaction of the sorted-subset datasets indicated that sequencing was incomplete.

From a lookup of the germline V gene (reference sequence), CDR1 and CDR2 are SGHNT and YYREEE. CDR3 length: 16 amino acids, cysteine to phenylalanine. Just the 48-base CDR3 DNA is kept, in frame starting at base 1. The germline V end is reduced by 0 bases and the J end by 8 bases; junction bases left unmatched: 11. Donors were healthy HIV-negative adults with no recently reported acute infections or vaccinations. Only Caucasian adults living in Nashville, Tennessee, USA were represented among the donors. CD4+ T cells were enriched by magnetic negative selection, after which naive cells were positively selected on CD45RA and the negative fraction was taken as the memory subset. Blood was obtained by leukapheresis, after which PBMCs were separated by Ficoll-Histopaque density gradient centrifugation and cryopreserved in liquid nitrogen vapor phase. Purity and quantity of every magnetically sorted T cell population were checked by analytical flow cytometry. Genomic DNA was isolated from every sorted fraction and measured by UV absorbance on a Nanodrop 2000c.

Using the deep immunoSEQ assay, TCR CDR3 regions were amplified from genomic DNA by multiplex PCR. Extracted genomic DNA from each cell subset was distributed evenly across all wells of several immunoSEQ 96-well plates, and each plate was treated as a replicate. Each replicate PCR for sorted subsets received around 200 ng genomic DNA, equal to about 30,000 T cell genomes. Purified libraries were quantified with a Qubit 3.0 fluorometer, sized on a Bioanalyzer 2100, and re-quantified with the KAPA Library Quantification kit. Every immunoSEQ 96-well plate was sequenced on a dedicated single-read 150-cycle Illumina NextSeq 550 flow cell. For the original study's pipeline: Because the immunoSEQ output included only junctional sequences and no quality scores, the filtering could not be the same as the filtering used for full-length reads. Sequences were annotated with PyIR, a Python wrapper for IgBLAST v1.9, and V/J genes and CDR3 were assigned using IMGT germline references. Any read was removed if the V/J assignment was weak (E-value above 1e-6), the CDR3 was missing, or the read contained stop codons, out-of-frame junctions, or ambiguous translated residues. V3J clonotypes were defined as sequences sharing an identical inferred V gene, J gene, and CDR3 amino acid sequence. To compute the percentage overlap between repertoires, the number of shared unique clonotypes was divided by the size of the smaller repertoire. Repertoire richness was assessed with RTK rarefaction, the Chao1 estimator, and Recon v2.1 estimates of unobserved clonotypes. OLGA was used to compute generation probabilities for all TCRbeta clonotypes that the gDNA method yielded from several donors. As stored in TCRdb, this immuneACCESS dataset retains in-frame rearrangements with V and J assigned. A fraction of the clones does not appear; measured against another copy, unresolved V genes explain less than half of the discrepancy, and the remainder lacks a known reason. The V and J calls and clone size were taken over from that table, and D and trimming were inferred from the DNA. The sample yields a few million clones; roughly nine tenths were counted once. Clones ranked in the top ten supply about 0.13% of the sample.

This TCR derives from a man aged 18 to 30 in good health. Sequenced input: naive CD4+ T cells sorted from blood. According to the study, the label for this sample's cell subset or site signals: CD45RA+ positively selected. Rearrangement joined TRBV5-4 to TRBJ2-1; TRBD1 agrees with 7 junctional bases. At the DNA level, the sequence is TGTGCCAGCAGCTTGGCCGGAATAAGACAGGGCGATGAGCAGTTCTTC. Translated, this gives CASSLAGIRQGDEQFF.